Listed below are T cell receptor beta chains from one sample, sequenced in a study of cytomegalovirus exposure and HLA in healthy donors. The assay was immunoSEQ multiplex PCR, and TCRdb's table has in-frame clones only and misses some. The table has over 110,000 clones, roughly three quarters seen once; the top ten hold 2.5% to 3%. The sequencing input was PBMCs. Receptors originate from a female donor in good health and CMV-seronegative. Both conserved end residues are trimmed from each CDR3.

V	J	CDR3
TRBV30	TRBJ2-1	AWGGASGSYNEQF
TRBV2	TRBJ1-1	ERGTGRTEAF
TRBV21-1	TRBJ2-6	ASYSGGSGANVLT
TRBV7-6	TRBJ1-1	ASSLSRNTEAF
TRBV4-1	TRBJ2-7	ASSQNGQPLYEQY
TRBV15	TRBJ2-6	ATSPRSSGANVLT
TRBV2	TRBJ2-1	ASSGDLLAGGSNEQF
TRBV9	TRBJ2-1	ASSLGAGGRNEQF
TRBV6-5	TRBJ1-2	ASSYTGQGNYGYT
TRBV18	TRBJ2-1	ASSPLLAGVPNEQF
TRBV5-6	TRBJ1-3	ASSLGQSSGNTIY
TRBV5-4	TRBJ2-1	ASSLGRGRIAEQF
TRBV11-1	TRBJ1-2	ASSREDRWGYT
TRBV7-4	TRBJ1-5	ASPYTGTGGQPSNQPQH
TRBV11-1	TRBJ2-2	ASSRANTGTATGELF
TRBV30	TRBJ1-5	AWSGGQGFQPQH
TRBV7-2	TRBJ1-1	ASSIRTGQYTEAF
TRBV28	TRBJ1-2	ASRPTGGEGYGYT
TRBV6-1	TRBJ2-7	ASRSPIAYEQY
TRBV27	TRBJ2-1	ASSLSGRRDNEQF
TRBV11-2	TRBJ2-5	ASSLGRGTGTGGWETQY
TRBV7-3	TRBJ2-5	ASSPNSQETQY
TRBV27	TRBJ1-1	ASSSEPRGNTEAF
TRBV29-1	TRBJ1-2	SVMTGNYGYT
TRBV4-1	TRBJ2-7	ASSQVVLGGASYEQY
TRBV2	TRBJ1-4	ASSRVLAGSGGKLF
TRBV10-3	TRBJ1-2	AISDQGISNYGYT
TRBV6-1	TRBJ2-7	ASSGTGDYSYEQY
TRBV6-1	TRBJ2-7	ASSEEGREVMGSYERY
TRBV9	TRBJ2-6	ASSVAPGLAGEGSSGANVLT
TRBV9	TRBJ1-1	ASSSRGDTEAF
TRBV9	TRBJ1-3	ASSARLQGAYGNTIY
TRBV10-2	TRBJ2-7	ASSGGRDRATGEQY
TRBV6-1	TRBJ2-2	ARRDGGTGELF
TRBV9	TRBJ2-7	ASSVAGGDGYEQY
TRBV11-3	TRBJ1-1	ASSLEGQNTEAF
TRBV7-7	TRBJ1-4	ASSLRQGEKLF
TRBV6-1	TRBJ2-7	ASSEDPSGHYEQY
TRBV7-2	TRBJ2-1	ASSLGGGATNEQF
TRBV30	TRBJ2-3	AWSAKDTQY
TRBV9	TRBJ2-1	ASSALASVAEQF
TRBV28	TRBJ1-2	ASRFGVLGYP
TRBV28	TRBJ2-3	ASMASGITDTQY
TRBV4-1	TRBJ2-2	ASSPNPSANTGELF
TRBV2	TRBJ1-5	ASSEDYSNQPQH
TRBV28	TRBJ2-6	ASHERGTGANVLT
TRBV6-6	TRBJ2-3	ASSYSSSGRADTQY